This is a list of T cell receptor beta chains from one sample in a study of beta chain features in type 1 diabetes. Using immunoSEQ multiplex PCR, the repertoire was profiled, and TCRdb retains in-frame clones only, with some absent. Seen here are roughly 130,000 clones, around 15% observed once, and the top ten hold 2% to 3%. The sample comprised central memory CD4+ T cells from blood. These receptors came from a man between 25 and 39 years old with type 1 diabetes. The CDR3 runs from the conserved cysteine through the conserved F or W. D genes are given only for firm matches. Where a row states a size, it is once, few, many or the class of an expanded clone; other rows omit it.

TRBJ2-1 TRBV5-1 - - TGCGCCAGCAGCTTGGCCGCGAGCTCCTACAATGAGCAGTTCTTC CASSLAASSYNEQFF
TRBJ1-2 TRBV28 TRBD1 - TGTGCCAGCAGCGACAGGGACTATGGCTACACCTTC CASSDRDYGYTF
TRBJ2-5 TRBV7-8 TRBD1 few TGTGCCAGCAGCTCGCCCCTCCTTACAGGGGGAGGAGAGACCCAGTACTTC CASSSPLLTGGGETQYF
TRBJ2-1 TRBV28 - few TGTGCCAGCAGTGTCCAACATCAGGATGAGCAGTTCTTC CASSVQHQDEQFF
TRBJ2-6 TRBV4-3 - - TGCGCCAGCAGCCAAGGAGCTATCCTCAGCTCTGGGGCCAACGTCCTGACTTTC CASSQGAILSSGANVLTF
TRBJ1-4 TRBV20-1 - - TGCAGTGCTAGAGGGGATGAAAAACTGTTTTTT CSARGDEKLFF
TRBJ2-3 TRBV5-1 TRBD1 many TGCGCCAGCAGCTTGGAAGGGGGCGCAGATACGCAGTATTTT CASSLEGGADTQYF
TRBJ2-5 TRBV27 - - TGTGCCAGCAGTTTCCGAAGAGGGACTCGAGAGACCCAGTACTTC CASSFRRGTRETQYF
TRBJ2-6 TRBV2 - few TGTGCCAGCCGGGACCTCATCTCTGGGGCCAACGTCCTGACTTTC CASRDLISGANVLTF
TRBJ2-7 TRBV19 - - TGTGCCAGTAGTATTTTACAGGGTCCCTACGAGCAGTACTTC CASSILQGPYEQYF
TRBJ2-2 TRBV14 TRBD2 - TGTGCCAGCAGCCAACCAGCGGGGGAACGGGTCGGGGAGCTGTTTTTT CASSQPAGERVGELFF
TRBJ2-3 TRBV7-2 TRBD2 - TGTGCCAGCAGCTTAGCGGGGGGGTGGACAGATACGCAGTATTTT CASSLAGGWTDTQYF
TRBJ2-5 TRBV5-1 TRBD2 few TGCGCCAGCAGCGTACAGCGGGGCGGGACCCAGTACTTC CASSVQRGGTQYF
TRBJ1-4 TRBV6-5 - - TGTGCCAGCAGACAGGGTTTGGAAAAACTGTTTTTT CASRQGLEKLFF
TRBJ1-5 TRBV30 - - TGTGCCTGGAGTGTCGGCCAGCTTCTTTATCAGCCCCAGCATTTT CAWSVGQLLYQPQHF
TRBJ1-2 TRBV6-6 - few TGTGCCAGCAGTTACTCCGGGGTTTCTAACTATGGCTACACCTTC CASSYSGVSNYGYTF
TRBJ2-3 TRBV5-6 - once TGTGCCAGCAGCTTGCGGAGGTGGGGACCTAGCACAGATACGCAGTATTTT CASSLRRWGPSTDTQYF
TRBJ1-2 TRBV25-1 TRBD1 - TGTGCCAGCAGTGAAGGACAGGGGATCCATGGCTACACCTTC CASSEGQGIHGYTF
TRBJ2-7 TRBV5-6 - many TGTGCAAGCAAGAGGTCCTTTGTATACGAGCAGTACTTC CASKRSFVYEQYF
TRBJ2-1 TRBV9 - many TGTGCCAGCAGCACCCGCCCAGGGGCCGATGAGCAGTTCTTC CASSTRPGADEQFF
TRBJ2-3 TRBV9 - - TGTGCCAGCAGCGTAGTTGGTGGGCACAGCACAGATACGCAGTATTTT CASSVVGGHSTDTQYF
TRBJ1-5 TRBV7-9 - - TGTGCCAGCAGCTCCGACAGAAATCAGCCCCAGCATTTT CASSSDRNQPQHF
TRBJ2-3 TRBV4-2 TRBD2 many TGTGCCAGCAGCAGGCGACTAGCGGGGGGGCCAACAGATACGCAGTATTTT CASSRRLAGGPTDTQYF
TRBJ1-2 TRBV29-1 - few TGCAGCGTTGAAGATCCCACCCGTAACTATGGCTACACCTTC CSVEDPTRNYGYTF
TRBJ1-3 TRBV5-6 - - TGTGCCAGCGGGGATACGCGGACCTCTGGAAACACCATATATTTT CASGDTRTSGNTIYF
TRBJ2-7 TRBV30 - - TGTGCCTGGACCTACGGGGTCTCCTACGAGCAGTACTTC CAWTYGVSYEQYF
TRBJ1-1 TRBV29-1 TRBD1 - TGCAGCGTTTCTTCACAGGGGGGCACTGAAGCTTTCTTT CSVSSQGGTEAFF
TRBJ2-2 TRBV5-6 TRBD1 - TGTGCCAGCAGCTTGTGGGACAGGGGATCCGGGGAGCTGTTTTTT CASSLWDRGSGELFF
TRBJ1-3 TRBV7-2 - few TGTGCCAGCAGCCAAAGACAGGCTGGTGGAAACACCATATATTTT CASSQRQAGGNTIYF
TRBJ2-7 TRBV7-8 - - TGTGCCAGCAGCTTTGACTCCTACGAGCAGTACTTC CASSFDSYEQYF
TRBJ2-1 TRBV28 TRBD1 - TGTGCCAGCAGCCGATGGACAGGGGACAATGAGCAGTTCTTC CASSRWTGDNEQFF
TRBJ2-7 TRBV9 - - TGTGCCAGCAGCGTAGAGGAGGGGTGGACTCCCTACGAGCAGTACTTC CASSVEEGWTPYEQYF
TRBJ1-1 TRBV7-9 - - TGTGCCAGCAGCTTAGAAGACACTGAAGCTTTCTTT CASSLEDTEAFF
TRBJ1-6 TRBV15 - - TGTGCCACCCCGGGTACAGGACATATCAACGATTCACCCCTCCACTTT CATPGTGHINDSPLHF
TRBJ2-3 TRBV7-9 - - TGTGCCAGCAGCCCTAGGGGTACAGATACGCAGTATTTT CASSPRGTDTQYF
TRBJ2-6 TRBV4-2 - - TGTGCCAGCAGCCCAGACTATTCTGGGGCCAACGTCCTGACTTTC CASSPDYSGANVLTF
TRBJ2-4 TRBV5-4 - once TGTGCCAGCAGCTTGACAGGTGAAAACATTCAGTACTTC CASSLTGENIQYF
TRBJ1-1 TRBV7-2 - many TGTGCCAGCAGCTTCCTTCGGGGCGAAGCTTTCTTT CASSFLRGEAFF
TRBJ2-2 TRBV30 - few TGTGCCTGGAATCTGGACGTCACCGGGGAGCTGTTTTTT CAWNLDVTGELFF
TRBJ2-1 TRBV10-3 - few TGTGCCACGAGCCCGGGGAATGAGCAGTTCTTC CATSPGNEQFF
TRBJ2-1 TRBV5-1 TRBD2 - TGCGCCAGCAGCTTGGGTAGCGGGGACTACAATGAGCAGTTCTTC CASSLGSGDYNEQFF
TRBJ1-4 TRBV7-9 - few TGTGCCAGCAGCTGGAATCGACAGGTTCCTAATGAAAAACTGTTTTTT CASSWNRQVPNEKLFF
TRBJ2-1 TRBV28 - many TGTGCCAGCAGTCCCATGCCCAGCGGGGAGCAGTTCTTC CASSPMPSGEQFF
TRBJ2-5 TRBV11-3 - few TGTGCCAGCAGCATGGCCGGGGGGCAACAGACCCAGTACTTC CASSMAGGQQTQYF
TRBJ2-1 TRBV25-1 - few TGTGCCAGCAGTGAGTCTCAGGGCCGCGGGTCCCACAATGAGCAGTTCTTC CASSESQGRGSHNEQFF
TRBJ2-1 TRBV9 TRBD2 few TGTGCCAGCAGCGTAGGGTCTAGCGGCAATGAGCAGTTCTTC CASSVGSSGNEQFF
TRBJ1-4 TRBV15 - - TGTGCCACCAGCAGAGCCGACACTAGGGGTGAAAAACTGTTTTTT CATSRADTRGEKLFF
TRBJ2-3 TRBV30 - - TGTGCCTGGAGAGTCGCAGATACGCAGTATTTT CAWRVADTQYF
TRBJ2-1 TRBV18 - few TGTGCCAGCTCACCAAACTCAATAGCGGTCTACAATGAGCAGTTCTTC CASSPNSIAVYNEQFF
TRBJ2-7 TRBV7-6 TRBD1 - TGTGCCAGCAGCTCCGGACAGGCCTCCTACGAGCAGTACTTC CASSSGQASYEQYF
TRBJ2-5 TRBV4-3 - few TGCGCCAGCAGCCAGGACACGTACCAAGAGACCCAGTACTTC CASSQDTYQETQYF
TRBJ2-7 TRBV5-1 - few TGCGCCAGCAGCCGCTACTACGAGCAGTACTTC CASSRYYEQYF
TRBJ1-3 TRBV4-3 - few TGCGCCAGCAGCCAGAGCGGTGCGGGAAACACCATATATTTT CASSQSGAGNTIYF
TRBJ1-5 TRBV10-3 - - TGTGCCATCAGTGCCGGCAATCAGCCCCAGCATTTT CAISAGNQPQHF